Listed here are 10 T cell receptor beta chains from one sample, sequenced in a study of blood T cell repertoires in COVID-19. The table came from immunoSEQ multiplex PCR; TCRdb's copy has only in-frame clones and leaves some out. This sample carries 60,000 to 80,000 clones, roughly 85% of them seen once, and the ten largest clones take more than 20%. Sequencing input: peripheral blood. The receptors originated from a man in his forties or fifties with acute or convalescent COVID-19.

This clone was counted only a few times. This rearrangement joins TRBV11-2 to TRBJ1-5; 7 bases line up with TRBD1. Germline V gene lookup returns CDR1 SGHAT and CDR2 FQNNGV. The CDR3 runs to 15 residues. V trimming: 1 base; J trimming: 7 bases; junction bases outside the gene matches: 7. CDR3 in DNA: TGTGCCAGCAGCTTAGCGGAGGGGGCAGGGCAGCCCCAGCATTTT. Translating gives CASSLAEGAGQPQHF.

The chain couples TRBV6-2 or TRBV6-3 to TRBJ2-7; tentative D call: TRBD1 (5 bases). V dropped 5 bases and J dropped 6 bases, with 14 bases sitting between them. This CDR3 spans 13 amino acids. Per germline, CDR1 MNHEY and CDR2 SVGEGT. CDR3 residues: CASSNVGDSEQYF. As DNA, the CDR3 is TGTGCCAGCAGTAACGTAGGGGATAGCGAGCAGTACTTC.

The J gene is TRBJ1-5, the V gene TRBV7-2, with 8 bases aligning to TRBD1. The CDR3 runs 15 residues. Per the germline V gene, CDR1 is SGHTA and CDR2 is FQGNSA. Trimming cost V 5 bases and J 3 bases; bases outside gene matches: 6. CDR3 in DNA: TGTGCCAGCAGCCCTCGGACAGGGTTCAATCAGCCCCAGCATTTT. It specifies CASSPRTGFNQPQHF.

This rearrangement joins TRBV5-4 to TRBJ2-1; 9 bases line up with TRBD1. CDR1 and CDR2 (germline): SGHNT, YYREEE (reference sequence). The CDR3 loop spans 15 amino acids. The J segment lost 6 bases and the V segment lost 4 bases, leaving 8 bases of the junction unmatched. In nucleotides, the CDR3 is TGTGCCAGCAGCCCCCGGACAGGGGTTTTCAATGAGCAGTTCTTC. Protein sequence: CASSPRTGVFNEQFF.

The chain couples TRBV5-1 to TRBJ2-2; unclear D gene. Germline lookup yields CDR1 SGHRS and CDR2 YFSETQ. V was clipped by 4 bases and J by 5 bases, with 18 bases between them. This CDR3 has 16 amino acids. CDR3 DNA sequence: TGCGCCAGCAGCACTCGGTTCGGGTCTAGGACCGGGGAGCTGTTTTTT. Translating gives CASSTRFGSRTGELFF.

The rearrangement links TRBV5-5 to TRBJ2-1; 13 bases are shared with TRBD2. With 4 bases clipped from V and 1 base from J, the junction kept 8 bases outside the gene matches. The CDR3 has 18 residues. Germline CDR1 SGHKS, CDR2 YYEKEE (reference sequence). The CDR3 spells CASSTGLAGRSSYNEQFF. CDR3 DNA sequence: TGTGCCAGCAGCACGGGACTAGCGGGGCGATCTTCCTACAATGAGCAGTTCTTC.

The chain has TRBV5-1 and TRBJ2-5; TRBD2 is a possible D gene (5 bases). The CDR3 loop spans 13 amino acids. With 2 bases removed from V and 2 bases from J, the gap between germline ends came to 7 bases. Germline-derived CDR1 and CDR2 are SGHRS and YFSETQ. This CDR3 reads CASSLLGQETQYF. The CDR3 nucleotides are TGCGCCAGCAGCTTACTAGGGCAAGAGACCCAGTACTTC.

The rearrangement joins TRBV10-1 to TRBJ1-5; the D gene is possibly TRBD1 (6 bases). V dropped 6 bases and J dropped 4 bases, with 10 bases sitting between them. The germline V gene has CDR1 WNHNN and CDR2 SYGVQD (reference sequence). The CDR3 spans 13 residues. CDR3 bases: TGCGCCAGCAGCGTGGACAGTAATCAGCCCCAGCATTTT. This codes for CASSVDSNQPQHF.

The chain combines TRBV11-1 with TRBJ1-1; D unresolved. The length of the CDR3 is 16 residues. Germline V CDR1 and CDR2: SGHAT, FQDESV (reference sequence). V was pared by 5 bases and J by 1 base, with 17 bases between. The CDR3 reads CASSPLGWRGNTEAFF. The CDR3 DNA reads TGTGCCAGCAGCCCCCTTGGGTGGCGGGGGAACACTGAAGCTTTCTTT.

The chain joins TRBV18 to TRBJ2-2, with D perhaps matching TRBD2 (6 bases). In germline, CDR1 is KGHSH, CDR2 LQKENI. The CDR3 runs 15 residues. V gave up 2 bases and J gave up 8 bases, with 15 bases separating them. The CDR3 DNA sequence: TGTGCCAGCTCACCAAGGGGACTCCCAGGAGGGGAGCTGTTTTTT. Translating gives CASSPRGLPGGELFF. Using reference TRBV18 and TRBJ2-2 for the parts outside the CDR3, the full variable domain is NAGVMQNPRHLVRRRGQEARLRCSPMKGHSHVYWYRQLPEEGLKFMVYLQKENIIDESGMPKERFSAEFPKEGPSILRIQQVVRGDSAAYFCASSPRGLPGGELFFGEGSRLTVL.